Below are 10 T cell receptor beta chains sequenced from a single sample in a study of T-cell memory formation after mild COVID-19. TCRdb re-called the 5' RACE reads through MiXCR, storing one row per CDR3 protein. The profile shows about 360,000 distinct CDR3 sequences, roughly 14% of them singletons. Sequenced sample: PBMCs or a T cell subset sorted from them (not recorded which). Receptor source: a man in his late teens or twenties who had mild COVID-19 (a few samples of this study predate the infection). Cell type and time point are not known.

The CDR3 reads CASSPDGRKVASYNSPLHF. The CDR3 coding sequence is TGTGCCAGCAGCCCAGATGGCAGGAAAGTTGCCTCCTATAATTCACCCCTCCACTTT. V gene TRBV4-2 combines with J gene TRBJ1-6; D is uncertain. Germline CDR1 and CDR2: LGHNA and YNFKEQ. Trimming removed 4 bases from V and 0 bases from J, with 19 bases in between. This CDR3 is built from 19 residues.

This CDR3 is CASSQGTGVGSGELFF. The CDR3 nucleotides are TGCGCCAGCAGCCAAGGGACAGGGGTTGGTTCCGGGGAGCTGTTTTTT. The chain links TRBV4-1 to TRBJ2-2; 9 bases match TRBD1. The CDR3 loop spans 16 amino acids. CDR1 is MGHRA, CDR2 YSYEKL, per germline. Trimming at V came to 1 base and at J to 6 bases, leaving 6 bases not matched to a gene.

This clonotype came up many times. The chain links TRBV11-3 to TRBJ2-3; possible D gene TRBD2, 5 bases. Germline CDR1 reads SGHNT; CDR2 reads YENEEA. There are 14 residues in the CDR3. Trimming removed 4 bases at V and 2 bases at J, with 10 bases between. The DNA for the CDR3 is TGTGCCAGCAGCTCCGGACTCCCCACAGATACGCAGTATTTT. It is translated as CASSSGLPTDTQYF. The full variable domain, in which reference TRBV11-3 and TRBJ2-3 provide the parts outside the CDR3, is EAGVVQSPRYKIIEKKQPVAFWCNPISGHNTLYWYLQNLGQGPELLIRYENEEAVDDSQLPKDRFSAERLKGVDSTLKIQPAELGDSAVYLCASSSGLPTDTQYFGPGTRLTVL.

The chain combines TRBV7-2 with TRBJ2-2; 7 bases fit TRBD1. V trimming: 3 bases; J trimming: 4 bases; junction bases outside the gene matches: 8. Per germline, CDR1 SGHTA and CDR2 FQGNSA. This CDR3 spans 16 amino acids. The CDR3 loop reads CASSFTGAPGTGELFF. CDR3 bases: TGTGCCAGCAGCTTCACAGGGGCACCTGGCACCGGGGAGCTGTTTTTT.

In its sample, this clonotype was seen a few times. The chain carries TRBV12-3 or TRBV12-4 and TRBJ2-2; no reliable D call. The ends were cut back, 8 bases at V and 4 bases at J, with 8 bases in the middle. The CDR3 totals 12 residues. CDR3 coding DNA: TGTGCCAGCGCTCCGGGCACCGGGGAGCTGTTTTTT. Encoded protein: CASAPGTGELFF.

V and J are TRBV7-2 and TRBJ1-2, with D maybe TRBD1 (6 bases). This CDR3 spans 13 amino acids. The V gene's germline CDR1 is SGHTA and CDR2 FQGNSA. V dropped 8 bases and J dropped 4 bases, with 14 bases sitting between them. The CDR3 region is CASEAGGLYGYTF. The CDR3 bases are TGTGCCAGCGAGGCCGGGGGGCTCTATGGCTACACCTTC. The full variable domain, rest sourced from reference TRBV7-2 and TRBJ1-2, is GAGVSQSPSNKVTEKGKDVELRCDPISGHTALYWYRQSLGQGLEFLIYFQGNSAPDKSGLPSDRFSAERTGGSVSTLTIQRTQQEDSAVYLCASEAGGLYGYTFGSGTRLTVV.

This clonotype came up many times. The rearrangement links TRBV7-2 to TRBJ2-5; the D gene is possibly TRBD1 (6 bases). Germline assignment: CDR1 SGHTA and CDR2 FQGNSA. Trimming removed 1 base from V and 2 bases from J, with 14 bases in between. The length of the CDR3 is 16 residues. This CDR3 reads CASSLVDRRVQETQYF. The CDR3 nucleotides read TGTGCCAGCAGCTTAGTTGACAGGCGTGTACAAGAGACCCAGTACTTC.

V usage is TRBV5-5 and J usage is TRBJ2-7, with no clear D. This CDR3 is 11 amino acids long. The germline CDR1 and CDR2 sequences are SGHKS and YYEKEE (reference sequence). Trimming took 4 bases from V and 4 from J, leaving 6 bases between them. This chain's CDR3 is CASSPGYEQYV. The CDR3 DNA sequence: TGTGCCAGCAGCCCGGGTTACGAGCAGTACGTC.

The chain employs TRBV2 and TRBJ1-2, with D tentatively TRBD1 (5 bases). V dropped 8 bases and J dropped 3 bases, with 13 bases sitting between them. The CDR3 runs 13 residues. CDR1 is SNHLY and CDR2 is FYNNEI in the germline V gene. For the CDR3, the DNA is TGTGCCAGCGGAGACTCCAGGGACTATGGCTACACCTTC. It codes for CASGDSRDYGYTF.

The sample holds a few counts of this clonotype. The CDR3 DNA reads TGTGCCAGCAGGAAACTAGCGGGGCCTAGCACAGATACGCAGTATTTT. Encoded protein: CASRKLAGPSTDTQYF. The chain is built from TRBV12-3 or TRBV12-4 and TRBJ2-3; 10 nucleotides line up with TRBD2. The length of the CDR3 is 16 residues. V lost 6 bases to trimming and J lost 0 bases; unmatched junction nucleotides: 6.